This paragraph reports one T cell receptor beta chain. Its antigen is unknown. The data belong to a study of T cell repertoires in cytomegalovirus infection. Study background: Public TCR beta signature analysis indicated the presence of both CMV infection and matching HLA type. General study points: HLA-C-restricted CMV clonotypes gave the most frequent clonotype in two of eight donors.

TCRdb fed the reads into MiXCR, producing one record per CDR3 protein. This table holds 300,000 to 400,000 distinct CDR3 sequences, 25% to 35% found once. The clonotype originates from a human donor in good health (CMV status not recorded). Some clones in this sample may be carry-over from other donors' samples. Sequenced here: cultured PBMCs, sampled from culture after CMV antigen stimulation.

The CDR3 coding sequence is TGTGCCAGCAGTAGGGTACAAGAGACCCAGTACTTC. Protein: CASSRVQETQYF. This rearrangement joins TRBV7-6 to TRBJ2-5, with D uncertain. This CDR3 has 12 residues. Trimming pared 6 bases from V and 2 bases from J, leaving 7 bases between. Germline V gene lookup returns CDR1 SGHVS and CDR2 FNYEAQ.